These T cell receptor beta chains were read from a single sample in a study of T cells after yellow fever vaccination. MiXCR, run by TCRdb on the 5' RACE reads, gives a single entry per CDR3 protein. This repertoire shows tens of thousands of distinct CDR3 sequences, around 7.4% found once; its top ten account for 36%. The sample consisted of CD8+ T cells sorted from PBMCs, taken 15 days after the yellow fever booster vaccination. The receptors here all came from a man aged 25-40 years who received the YFV17D yellow fever vaccine. The CDR3 runs from the conserved cysteine through the conserved F or W. D genes are given only for firm matches. Clone sizes are given selectively: once, few, many, or a class where the clone is expanded.

CDR3nt,CDR3aa,d_gene,v_gene,j_gene,abundance
TGTGCCAGCAGTTTGGACAGGTCCTACGAGCAGTACTTC,CASSLDRSYEQYF,TRBD1,TRBV27,TRBJ2-7,many
TGTGCCCTCAGTTTAGGGTCCCTCAATCAGCCCCAGCATTTT,CALSLGSLNQPQHF,-,TRBV12-3/TRBV12-4,TRBJ1-5,-
TGTGCCATCAGTGAGTCGGGGATTTTCTACGAGCAGTACTTC,CAISESGIFYEQYF,-,TRBV10-3,TRBJ2-7,-
TGTGCCGCTGGAAAGGTGATTGGTTCCTACAATGAGCAGTTCTTC,CAAGKVIGSYNEQFF,-,TRBV6-1,TRBJ2-1,many
TGCAGTGCTAGAGCCCAGACCGCCTACAATGAGCAGTTCTTC,CSARAQTAYNEQFF,-,TRBV20-1,TRBJ2-1,many
TGCAGTGCTCGGGGACAGGAGAACTACGAGCAGTACTTC,CSARGQENYEQYF,TRBD1,TRBV20-1,TRBJ2-7,many
TGTGCCAGCAGCTTAGGTTCCGTGACAGACTACATCCTCTCTGGGGCCAACGTCCTGACTTTC,CASSLGSVTDYILSGANVLTF,-,TRBV11-2,TRBJ2-6,-
TGCAGTGCTGATGCCCCGGACGGGGAATACGAGCAGTACTTC,CSADAPDGEYEQYF,-,TRBV20-1,TRBJ2-7,many
TGTGCCAGCAGACTGCGAACGACAGGGGTGGAGACCCAGTACTTC,CASRLRTTGVETQYF,TRBD1,TRBV6-6,TRBJ2-5,many
TGTGCCAGCAGTGACTCTTCGGGACAGGGTTTAATCGGGGAGCTGTTTTTT,CASSDSSGQGLIGELFF,TRBD1,TRBV6-4,TRBJ2-2,few
TGCGCCAGCAGCCAAGGTTTAAGTCGGGGCTACGAGCAGTACTTC,CASSQGLSRGYEQYF,-,TRBV4-3,TRBJ2-7,many
TGCGCCAGCAGCCAATACTACGGGACGCCTTTCGATGAGCAGTTCTTC,CASSQYYGTPFDEQFF,-,TRBV4-3,TRBJ2-1,many
TGCGCCAGCAGCCACCTGTCTGGGGACTCTGGAAACACCATATATTTT,CASSHLSGDSGNTIYF,-,TRBV4-3,TRBJ1-3,many
TGTGCCAGCAGGGCACAGGGGCCCACAATCCAAGAGACCCAGTACTTC,CASRAQGPTIQETQYF,TRBD1,TRBV28,TRBJ2-5,many
TGTGCCAGCAGTGAATTCTCAGGGGTGAATTTGCAAGAGACCCAGTACTTC,CASSEFSGVNLQETQYF,-,TRBV6-1,TRBJ2-5,-
TGTGCCAGTAGTCCCGGACAGGGACTAGCGGTCTACGAGCAGTACTTC,CASSPGQGLAVYEQYF,TRBD2,TRBV19,TRBJ2-7,many
TGCGCCAGCAGGGACCCCACAGATACGCAGTATTTT,CASRDPTDTQYF,-,TRBV10-2,TRBJ2-3,many
TGTGCCAGCAGCTTAGGGGGGCTTTATCAGCCCCAGCATTTT,CASSLGGLYQPQHF,-,TRBV7-9,TRBJ1-5,many
TGCAGCGTTGAAGTTCTAGCCAAAAACATTCAGTACTTC,CSVEVLAKNIQYF,-,TRBV29-1,TRBJ2-4,-
TGTGCCAGCAGCTTAGGGGCAGGTAGGAGAAGCTCCTACAATGAGCAGTTCTTC,CASSLGAGRRSSYNEQFF,-,TRBV11-1,TRBJ2-1,many
TGTGCCAGCAGCTTGTCGGAGACCCAGTACTTC,CASSLSETQYF,-,TRBV5-6,TRBJ2-5,few
TGTGCCAGCAGCCAAGTTCAACTAGCCCCCTCCAATGAGCAGTTCTTC,CASSQVQLAPSNEQFF,-,TRBV4-2,TRBJ2-1,many
TGTGCCAGCAGTGATTTGGGTACTGAAGCTTTCTTT,CASSDLGTEAFF,-,TRBV6-2/TRBV6-3,TRBJ1-1,many
TGTGCCAGCAGGTTCGAGGGGACCTACGAGCAGTACTTC,CASRFEGTYEQYF,-,TRBV7-9,TRBJ2-7,many
TGTGCCAGCAGCGCAGGGACTAGCGGCTACGAGCAGTACTTC,CASSAGTSGYEQYF,TRBD2,TRBV11-2,TRBJ2-7,many
TGTGCCAGCAGCCAACTAGCGGGAGGGTACAATGAGCAGTTCTTC,CASSQLAGGYNEQFF,TRBD2,TRBV6-4,TRBJ2-1,many
TGCAGCTACAGGACAGGGTTAACCGGGGAGCTGTTTTTT,CSYRTGLTGELFF,TRBD1,TRBV29-1,TRBJ2-2,few
TGTGCCAGCAAAGGAGTAGCGGGGCTGCAGCAGTACTTC,CASKGVAGLQQYF,TRBD2,TRBV7-2,TRBJ2-7,-
TGTGCCAGTAGTCTGCGGGACATAAGTCGGGGCACCGACGCGGAGACCCAGTACTTC,CASSLRDISRGTDAETQYF,-,TRBV19,TRBJ2-5,-
TGCGCCAGCAGCCCAGCATTGGACGGGTCCCCAGAGACCCAGTACTTC,CASSPALDGSPETQYF,-,TRBV4-3,TRBJ2-5,many